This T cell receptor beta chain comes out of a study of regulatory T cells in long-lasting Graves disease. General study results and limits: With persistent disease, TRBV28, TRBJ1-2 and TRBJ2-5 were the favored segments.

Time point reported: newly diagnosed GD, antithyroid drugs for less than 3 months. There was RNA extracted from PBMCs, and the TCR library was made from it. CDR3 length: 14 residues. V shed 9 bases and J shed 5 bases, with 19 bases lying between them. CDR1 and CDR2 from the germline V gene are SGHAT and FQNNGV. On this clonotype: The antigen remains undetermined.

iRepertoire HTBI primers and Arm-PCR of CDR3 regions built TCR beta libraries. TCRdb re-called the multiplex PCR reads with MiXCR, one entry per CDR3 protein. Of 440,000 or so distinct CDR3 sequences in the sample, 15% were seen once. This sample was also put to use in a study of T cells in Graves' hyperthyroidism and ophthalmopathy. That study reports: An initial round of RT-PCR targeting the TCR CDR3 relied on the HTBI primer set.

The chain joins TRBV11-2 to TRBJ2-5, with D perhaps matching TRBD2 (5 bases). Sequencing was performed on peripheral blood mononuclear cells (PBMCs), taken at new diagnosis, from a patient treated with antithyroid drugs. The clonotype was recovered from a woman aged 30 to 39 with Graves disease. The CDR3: CASSPRGALETQYF. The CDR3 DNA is TGTGCCAGTAGCCCCCGGGGAGCTCTGGAGACCCAGTACTTC.